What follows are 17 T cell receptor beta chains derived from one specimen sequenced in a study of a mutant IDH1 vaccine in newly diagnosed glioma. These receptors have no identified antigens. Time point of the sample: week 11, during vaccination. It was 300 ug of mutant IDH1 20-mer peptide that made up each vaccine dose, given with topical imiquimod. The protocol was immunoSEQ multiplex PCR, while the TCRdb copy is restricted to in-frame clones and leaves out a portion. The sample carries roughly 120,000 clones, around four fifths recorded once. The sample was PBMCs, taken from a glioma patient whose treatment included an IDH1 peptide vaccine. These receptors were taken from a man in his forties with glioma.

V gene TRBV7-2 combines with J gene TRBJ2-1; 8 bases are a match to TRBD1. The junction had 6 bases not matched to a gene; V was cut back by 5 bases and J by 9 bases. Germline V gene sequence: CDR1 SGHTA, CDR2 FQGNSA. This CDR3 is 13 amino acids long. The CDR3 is CASSRDRRGEQFF. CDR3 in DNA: TGTGCCAGCAGCCGGGACAGGAGGGGTGAGCAGTTCTTC.

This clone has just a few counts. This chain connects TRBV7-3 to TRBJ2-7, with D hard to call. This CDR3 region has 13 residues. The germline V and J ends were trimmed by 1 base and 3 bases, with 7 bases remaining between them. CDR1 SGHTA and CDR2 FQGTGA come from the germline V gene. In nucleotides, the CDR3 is TGTGCCAGCAGCTTAAACGGCGACTACGAGCAGTACTTC. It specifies CASSLNGDYEQYF.

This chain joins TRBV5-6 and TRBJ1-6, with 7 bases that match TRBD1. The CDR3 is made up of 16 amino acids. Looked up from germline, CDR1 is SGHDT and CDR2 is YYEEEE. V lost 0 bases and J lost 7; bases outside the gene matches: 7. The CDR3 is CASSLGQTGRNSPLHF. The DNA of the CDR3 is TGTGCCAGCAGCTTGGGGCAGACAGGGCGGAATTCACCCCTCCACTTT. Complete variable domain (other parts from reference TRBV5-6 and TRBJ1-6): DAGVTQSPTHLIKTRGQQVTLRCSPKSGHDTVSWYQQALGQGPQFIFQYYEEEERQRGNFPDRFSGHQFPNYSSELNVNALLLGDSALYLCASSLGQTGRNSPLHFGNGTRLTVT.

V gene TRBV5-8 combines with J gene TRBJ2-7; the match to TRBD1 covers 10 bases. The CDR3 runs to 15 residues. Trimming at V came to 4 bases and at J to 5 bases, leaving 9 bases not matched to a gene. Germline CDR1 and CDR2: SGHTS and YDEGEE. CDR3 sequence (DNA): TGTGCCAGCAGCCTGTGGGACAGGGGATTTGACGAGCAGTACTTC. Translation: CASSLWDRGFDEQYF.

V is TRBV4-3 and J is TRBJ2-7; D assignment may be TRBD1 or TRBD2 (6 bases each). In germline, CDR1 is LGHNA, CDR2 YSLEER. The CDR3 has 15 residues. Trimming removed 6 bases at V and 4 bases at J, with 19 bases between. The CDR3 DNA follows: TGCGCCAGCAGTAGGGGGTCGGGGGTAGTATACGAGCAGTACTTC. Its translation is CASSRGSGVVYEQYF.

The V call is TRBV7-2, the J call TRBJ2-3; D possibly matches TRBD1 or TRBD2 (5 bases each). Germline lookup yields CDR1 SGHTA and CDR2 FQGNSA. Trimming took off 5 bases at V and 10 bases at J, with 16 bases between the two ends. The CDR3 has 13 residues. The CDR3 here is CASSPRPGTAQYF. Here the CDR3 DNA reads TGTGCCAGCAGCCCGAGACCGGGGACGGCGCAGTATTTT.

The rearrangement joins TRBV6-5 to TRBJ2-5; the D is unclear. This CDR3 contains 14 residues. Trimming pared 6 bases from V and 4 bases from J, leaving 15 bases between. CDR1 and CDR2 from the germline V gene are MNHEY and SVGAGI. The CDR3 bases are TGTGCCAGCAGCCCTCGACGTCCCTCAGAGACCCAGTACTTC. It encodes CASSPRRPSETQYF.

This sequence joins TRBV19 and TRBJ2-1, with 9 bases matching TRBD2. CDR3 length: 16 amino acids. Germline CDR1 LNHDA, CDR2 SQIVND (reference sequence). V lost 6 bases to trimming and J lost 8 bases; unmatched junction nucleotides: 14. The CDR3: CASSAGPREGSDEQFF. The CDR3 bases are TGTGCCAGTAGCGCCGGACCGCGGGAGGGCTCAGATGAGCAGTTCTTC. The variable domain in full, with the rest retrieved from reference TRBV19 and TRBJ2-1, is DGGITQSPKYLFRKEGQNVTLSCEQNLNHDAMYWYRQDPGQGLRLIYYSQIVNDFQKGDIAEGYSVSREKKESFPLTVTSAQKNPTAFYLCASSAGPREGSDEQFFGPGTRLTVL.

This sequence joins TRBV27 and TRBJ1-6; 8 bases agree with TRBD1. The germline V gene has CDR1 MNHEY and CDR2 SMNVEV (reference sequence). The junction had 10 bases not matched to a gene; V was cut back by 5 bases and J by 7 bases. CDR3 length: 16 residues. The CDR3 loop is CASSPRQGHGNSPLHF. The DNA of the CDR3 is TGTGCCAGCAGTCCACGACAGGGGCACGGGAATTCACCCCTCCACTTT.

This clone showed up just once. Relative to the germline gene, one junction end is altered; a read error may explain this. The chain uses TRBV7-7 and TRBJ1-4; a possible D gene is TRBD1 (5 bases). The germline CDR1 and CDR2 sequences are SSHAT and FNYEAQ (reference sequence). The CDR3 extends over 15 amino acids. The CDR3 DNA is TGTGCTAGCAGCCGACTCCTCGGGACGGATGAAAAACTGTTTTTT. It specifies CASSRLLGTDEKLFF. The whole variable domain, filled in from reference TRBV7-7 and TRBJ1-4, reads GAGVSQSPRYKVTKRGQDVTLRCDPISSHATLYWYQQALGQGPEFLTYFNYEAQPDKSGLPSDRFSAERPEGSISTLTIQRTEQRDSAMYRCASSRLLGTDEKLFFGSGTQLSVL.

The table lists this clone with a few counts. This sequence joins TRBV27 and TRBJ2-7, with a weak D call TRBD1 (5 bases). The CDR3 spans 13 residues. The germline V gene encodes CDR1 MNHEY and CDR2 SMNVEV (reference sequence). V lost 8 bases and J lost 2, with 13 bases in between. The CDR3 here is CASGAAPAYEQYF. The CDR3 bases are TGTGCCAGCGGGGCAGCGCCGGCCTACGAGCAGTACTTC.

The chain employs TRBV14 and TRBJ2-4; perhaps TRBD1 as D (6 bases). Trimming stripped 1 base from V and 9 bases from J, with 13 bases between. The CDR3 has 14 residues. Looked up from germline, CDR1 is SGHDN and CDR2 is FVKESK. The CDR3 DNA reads TGTGCCAGCAGCCAAGGCCTAGGACAGTCCATTCAGTACTTC. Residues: CASSQGLGQSIQYF.

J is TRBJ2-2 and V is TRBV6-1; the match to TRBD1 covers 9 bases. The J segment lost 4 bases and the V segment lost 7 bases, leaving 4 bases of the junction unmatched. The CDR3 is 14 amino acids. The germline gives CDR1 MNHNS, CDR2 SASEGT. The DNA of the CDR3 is TGTGCCAGCACATGGGACAGGGTCACCGGGGAGCTGTTTTTT. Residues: CASTWDRVTGELFF.

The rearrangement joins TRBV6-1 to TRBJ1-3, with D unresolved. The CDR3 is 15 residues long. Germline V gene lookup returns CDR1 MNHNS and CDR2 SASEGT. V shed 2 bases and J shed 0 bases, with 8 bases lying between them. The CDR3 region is CASSELGLSGNTIYF. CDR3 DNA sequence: TGTGCCAGCAGTGAACTGGGTCTCTCTGGAAACACCATATATTTT.

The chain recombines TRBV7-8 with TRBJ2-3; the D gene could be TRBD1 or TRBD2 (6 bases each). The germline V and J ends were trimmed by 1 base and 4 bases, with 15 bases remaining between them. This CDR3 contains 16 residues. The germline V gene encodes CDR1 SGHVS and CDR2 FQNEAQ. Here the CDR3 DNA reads TGTGCCAGCAGCTTAGGGGGGGCCTATGTCCCAGATACGCAGTATTTT. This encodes CASSLGGAYVPDTQYF. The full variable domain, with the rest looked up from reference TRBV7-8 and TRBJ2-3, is GAGVSQSPRYKVAKRGQDVALRCDPISGHVSLFWYQQALGQGPEFLTYFQNEAQLDKSGLPSDRFFAERPEGSVSTLKIQRTQQEDSAVYLCASSLGGAYVPDTQYFGPGTRLTVL.

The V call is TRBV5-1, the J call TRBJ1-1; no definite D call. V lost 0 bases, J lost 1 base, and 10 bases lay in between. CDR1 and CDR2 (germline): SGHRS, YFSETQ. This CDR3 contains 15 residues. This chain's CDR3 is CASSLAATANTEAFF. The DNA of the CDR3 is TGCGCCAGCAGCTTGGCTGCGACGGCGAACACTGAAGCTTTCTTT. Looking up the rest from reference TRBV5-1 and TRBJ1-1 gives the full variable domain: KAGVTQTPRYLIKTRGQQVTLSCSPISGHRSVSWYQQTPGQGLQFLFEYFSETQRNKGNFPGRFSGRQFSNSRSEMNVSTLELGDSALYLCASSLAATANTEAFFGQGTRLTVV.

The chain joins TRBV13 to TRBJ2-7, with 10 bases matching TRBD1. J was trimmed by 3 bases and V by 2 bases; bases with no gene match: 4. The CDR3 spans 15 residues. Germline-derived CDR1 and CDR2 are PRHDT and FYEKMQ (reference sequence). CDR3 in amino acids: CASSLLGQGDYEQYF. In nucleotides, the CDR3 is TGTGCCAGCAGCTTACTAGGACAGGGGGACTACGAGCAGTACTTC.